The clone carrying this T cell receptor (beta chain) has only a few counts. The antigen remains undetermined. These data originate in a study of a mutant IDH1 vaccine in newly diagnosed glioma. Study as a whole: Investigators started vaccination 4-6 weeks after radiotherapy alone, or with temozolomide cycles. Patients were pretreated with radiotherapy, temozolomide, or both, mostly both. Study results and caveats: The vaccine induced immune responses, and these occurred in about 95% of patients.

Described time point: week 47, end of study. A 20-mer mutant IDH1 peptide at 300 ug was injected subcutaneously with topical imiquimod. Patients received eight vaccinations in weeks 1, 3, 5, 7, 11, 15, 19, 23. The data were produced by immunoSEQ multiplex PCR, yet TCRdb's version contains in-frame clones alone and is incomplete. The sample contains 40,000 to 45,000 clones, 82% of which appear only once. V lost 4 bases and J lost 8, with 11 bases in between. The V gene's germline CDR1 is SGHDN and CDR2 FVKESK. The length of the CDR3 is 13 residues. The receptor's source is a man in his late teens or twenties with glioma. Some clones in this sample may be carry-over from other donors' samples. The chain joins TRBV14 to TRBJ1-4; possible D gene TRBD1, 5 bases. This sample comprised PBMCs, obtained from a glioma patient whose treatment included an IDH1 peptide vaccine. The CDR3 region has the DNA TGTGCCAGCAGCCTCGGGGGTTACGAAAAACTGTTTTTT. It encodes CASSLGGYEKLFF.